Following are 10 T cell receptor beta chains from one sample sequenced in a study of spatial heterogeneity in lung cancer. Whole-study results and caveats: How many expanded intratumoral alpha and beta TCRs were present tracked the tumor mutation count, which was a count of nonsynonymous mutations.

Stated time point: sample taken at primary tumor resection. TCRdb itself ran the 5' RACE reads through MiXCR, one entry per CDR3 protein. In the table there are 17,000 or so distinct CDR3 sequences, 6.2% of which are singletons. These receptors' antigens are unknown. The input for sequencing was lung tumor tissue, taken at surgery. The origin of the receptors is a male donor with early-stage non-small cell lung cancer.

This clonotype was found many times. The chain is built from TRBV10-3 and TRBJ2-7; D call uncertain. With 3 bases removed from V and 4 bases from J, the gap between germline ends came to 4 bases. Germline assignment: CDR1 ENHRY and CDR2 SYGVKD. This CDR3 contains 11 residues. The CDR3 is CAISEQYEQYF. As DNA, the CDR3 is TGTGCCATCAGTGAACAGTACGAGCAGTACTTC.

V is TRBV28 and J is TRBJ1-3, with TRBD1 as a possible D gene (6 bases). Per the germline V gene, CDR1 is MDHEN and CDR2 is SYDVKM. Trimming stripped 3 bases from V and 0 bases from J, with 9 bases between. This CDR3 contains 15 residues. The CDR3 bases are TGTGCCAGCAGTTTGGGGGGCAGCTCTGGAAACACCATATATTTT. Amino acid sequence: CASSLGGSSGNTIYF.

This clonotype has a count of ten or more. The V gene is TRBV20-1, the J gene TRBJ2-5, with 8 positions matching TRBD2. Per germline, CDR1 DFQATT and CDR2 SNEGSKA (reference sequence). Losses at the gene ends were 5 bases for V and 6 bases for J; bases not matched to a gene: 8. The CDR3 contains 13 residues. CDR3 region: CSAEDGRVKTQYF. CDR3 nucleotides: TGCAGTGCTGAGGACGGGAGGGTGAAGACCCAGTACTTC.

Ten or more counts support this clonotype. The chain couples TRBV24-1 to TRBJ1-2; tentatively, D is TRBD1 (5 bases). From germline, CDR1 is KGHDR and CDR2 SFDVKD. The germline V and J ends were trimmed by 7 bases and 7 bases, with 12 bases remaining between them. The CDR3 is 12 residues long. The CDR3, as DNA: TGTGCCACCAGGGGAGAGGGACTTGGCTACACCTTC. Protein sequence: CATRGEGLGYTF.

This clonotype is medium-sized by share. V usage is TRBV29-1 and J usage is TRBJ1-1; no clear D gene. Trimming shortened V by 0 bases and J by 5 bases, and 13 bases separated the two germline ends. Germline V gives CDR1 SQVTM, CDR2 ANQGSEA. CDR3 size: 14 residues. The CDR3 loop is CSVEDQTLGTEAFF. The DNA of the CDR3 is TGCAGCGTTGAAGATCAGACATTGGGTACTGAAGCTTTCTTT.

This clonotype was recorded at least ten times. The V call is TRBV28, the J call TRBJ1-6; D ambiguous. Trimming removed 5 bases from V and 7 bases from J, with 12 bases in between. Germline CDR1 is MDHEN and CDR2 is SYDVKM. This CDR3 is built from 14 residues. CDR3 DNA sequence: TGTGCCAGCAGTGTGGGTATCGGGAATTCACCCCTCCACTTT. Translating it yields CASSVGIGNSPLHF. The full variable domain, in which reference TRBV28 and TRBJ1-6 provide the parts outside the CDR3, is DVKVTQSSRYLVKRTGEKVFLECVQDMDHENMFWYRQDPGLGLRLIYFSYDVKMKEKGDIPEGYSVSREKKERFSLILESASTNQTSMYLCASSVGIGNSPLHFGNGTRLTVT.

The sample holds a few counts of this clonotype. The chain recombines TRBV27 with TRBJ2-3; 11 bases fit TRBD2. Per germline, CDR1 MNHEY and CDR2 SMNVEV (reference sequence). The CDR3 is 15 amino acids. V lost 3 bases, J lost 3 bases, and 2 bases stayed unmatched. CDR3: CASSFTSGRTDTQYF. CDR3 sequence (DNA): TGTGCCAGCAGTTTCACTAGCGGGAGAACAGATACGCAGTATTTT.

This clonotype has at least ten counts. The chain links TRBV24-1 to TRBJ1-2; D unresolved. V was cut by 4 bases and J by 1 base, with 6 bases left in between. Germline assignment: CDR1 KGHDR and CDR2 SFDVKD. The CDR3 extends over 13 amino acids. CDR3 sequence: CATSEGNNYGYTF. The CDR3 DNA sequence: TGTGCCACCAGTGAAGGGAATAACTATGGCTACACCTTC.

In this sample, this clonotype turned up many times. The chain combines TRBV6-1 with TRBJ2-6; D possibly corresponds to TRBD1 (6 bases). Germline CDR1 is MNHNS and CDR2 is SASEGT. V lost 2 bases and J lost 19, with 15 bases in between. The CDR3 covers 12 residues. The CDR3 coding sequence is TGTGCCAGCAGTGAATCTGTGGACAGTTCAACTTTC. Translated: CASSESVDSSTF.

By frequency in the sample, this clonotype is large (0.1 to 1%). The rearrangement uses TRBV7-2 and TRBJ1-2; D perhaps matches TRBD1 (6 bases). The germline V and J ends were trimmed by 1 base and 2 bases, with 11 bases remaining between them. This CDR3 comprises 15 residues. CDR1 and CDR2 (germline): SGHTA, FQGNSA. The DNA of the CDR3 is TGTGCCAGCAGCTTAGGGCAGGGGAAGAACTATGGCTACACCTTC. It translates to CASSLGQGKNYGYTF.